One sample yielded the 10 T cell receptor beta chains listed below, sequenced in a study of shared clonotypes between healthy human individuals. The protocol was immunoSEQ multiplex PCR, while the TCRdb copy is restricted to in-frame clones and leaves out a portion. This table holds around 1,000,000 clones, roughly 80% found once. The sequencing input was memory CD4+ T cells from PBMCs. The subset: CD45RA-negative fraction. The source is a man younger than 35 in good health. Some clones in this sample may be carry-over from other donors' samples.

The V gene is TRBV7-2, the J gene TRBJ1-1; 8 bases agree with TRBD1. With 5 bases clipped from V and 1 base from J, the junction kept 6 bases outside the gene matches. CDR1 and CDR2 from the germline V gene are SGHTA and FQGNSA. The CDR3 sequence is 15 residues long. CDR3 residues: CASSARGPSNTEAFF. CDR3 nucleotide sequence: TGTGCCAGCAGCGCCAGGGGGCCCTCGAACACTGAAGCTTTCTTT.

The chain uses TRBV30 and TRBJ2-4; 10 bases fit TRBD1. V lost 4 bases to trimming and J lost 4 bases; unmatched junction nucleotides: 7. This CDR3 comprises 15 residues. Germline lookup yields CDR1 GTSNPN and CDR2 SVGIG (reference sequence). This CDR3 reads CAWTPWGQGKNIQYF. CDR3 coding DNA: TGTGCCTGGACCCCTTGGGGACAGGGGAAAAACATTCAGTACTTC.

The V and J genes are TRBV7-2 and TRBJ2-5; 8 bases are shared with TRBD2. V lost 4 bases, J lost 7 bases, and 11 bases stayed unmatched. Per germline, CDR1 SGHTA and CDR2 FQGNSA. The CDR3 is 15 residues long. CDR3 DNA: TGTGCCAGCAGCTCCTCCTTAGCGGGACGGTTGACCCAGTACTTC. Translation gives CASSSSLAGRLTQYF.

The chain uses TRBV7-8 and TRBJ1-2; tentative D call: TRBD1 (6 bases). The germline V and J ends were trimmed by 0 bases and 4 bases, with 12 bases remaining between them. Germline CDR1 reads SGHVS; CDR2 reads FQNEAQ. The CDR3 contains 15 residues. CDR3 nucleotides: TGTGCCAGCAGCTTAGCGGGGGGCGCGGGCTATGGCTACACCTTC. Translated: CASSLAGGAGYGYTF.

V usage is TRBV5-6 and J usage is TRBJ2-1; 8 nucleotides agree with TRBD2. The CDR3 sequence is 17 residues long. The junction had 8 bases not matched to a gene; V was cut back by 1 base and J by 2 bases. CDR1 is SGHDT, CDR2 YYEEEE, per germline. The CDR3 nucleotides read TGTGCCAGCAGCTTGTCCGTGGGACTAGTCACCTACAATGAGCAGTTCTTC. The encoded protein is CASSLSVGLVTYNEQFF.

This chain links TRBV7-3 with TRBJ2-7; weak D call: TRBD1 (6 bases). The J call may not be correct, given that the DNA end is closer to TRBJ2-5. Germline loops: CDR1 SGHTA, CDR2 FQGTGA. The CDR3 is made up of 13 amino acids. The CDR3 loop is CASSTGLRETQYF. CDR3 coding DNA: TGTGCCAGCAGCACAGGGCTTAGAGAGACCCAGTACTTC.

CDR3 DNA sequence: TGTGCCAGCAGAGCCCGGGACAGCCCGTCCCATGGCTACACCTTC. It yields the protein CASRARDSPSHGYTF. The chain has TRBV6-5 and TRBJ1-2, with TRBD1 identical over 7 bases. V dropped 6 bases and J dropped 6; count of bases not matched to a gene: 13. The length of the CDR3 is 15 residues. Germline assignment: CDR1 MNHEY and CDR2 SVGAGI.

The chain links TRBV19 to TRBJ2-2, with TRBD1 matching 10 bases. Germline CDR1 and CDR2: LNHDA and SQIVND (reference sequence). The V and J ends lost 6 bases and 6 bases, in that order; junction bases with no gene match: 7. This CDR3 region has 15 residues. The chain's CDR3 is CASRIYGQGAGELFF. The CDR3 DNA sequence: TGTGCCAGTAGGATTTACGGACAGGGGGCCGGGGAGCTGTTTTTT.

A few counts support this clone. The CDR3: CASSLTSGRVEQFF. In DNA, the CDR3 is TGTGCCAGCAGCTTAACTAGCGGGAGGGTCGAGCAGTTCTTC. The chain has TRBV7-8 and TRBJ2-1; 13 nucleotides agree with TRBD2. Germline loops: CDR1 SGHVS, CDR2 FQNEAQ. With V trimmed by 2 bases and J by 10 bases, 2 bases remained unmatched. The CDR3 is 14 amino acids.

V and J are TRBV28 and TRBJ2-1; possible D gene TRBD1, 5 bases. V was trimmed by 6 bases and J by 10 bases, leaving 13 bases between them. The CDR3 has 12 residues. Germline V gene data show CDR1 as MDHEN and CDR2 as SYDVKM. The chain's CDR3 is CASRYDSLEQFF. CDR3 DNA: TGTGCCAGCAGATACGACAGCCTCGAGCAGTTCTTC.